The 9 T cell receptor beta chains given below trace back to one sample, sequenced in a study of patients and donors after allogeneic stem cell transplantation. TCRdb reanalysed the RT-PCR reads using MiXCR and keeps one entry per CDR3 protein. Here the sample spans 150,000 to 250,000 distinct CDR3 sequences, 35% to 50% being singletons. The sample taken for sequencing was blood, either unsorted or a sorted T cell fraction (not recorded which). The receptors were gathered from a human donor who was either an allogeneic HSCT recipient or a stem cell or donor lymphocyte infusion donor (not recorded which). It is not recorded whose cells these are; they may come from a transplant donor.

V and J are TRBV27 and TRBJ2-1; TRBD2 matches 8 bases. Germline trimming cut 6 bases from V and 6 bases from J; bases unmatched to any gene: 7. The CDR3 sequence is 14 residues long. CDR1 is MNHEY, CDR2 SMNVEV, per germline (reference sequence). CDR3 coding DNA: TGTGCCAGCAGGGGACTAGGTGATTCCAATGAGCAGTTCTTC. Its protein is CASRGLGDSNEQFF.

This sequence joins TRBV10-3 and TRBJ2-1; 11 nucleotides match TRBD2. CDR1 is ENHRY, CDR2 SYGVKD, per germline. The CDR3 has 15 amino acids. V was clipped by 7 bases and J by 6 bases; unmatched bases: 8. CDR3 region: CAITPGLAGPNEQFF. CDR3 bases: TGTGCCATCACCCCTGGACTAGCGGGCCCCAATGAGCAGTTCTTC.

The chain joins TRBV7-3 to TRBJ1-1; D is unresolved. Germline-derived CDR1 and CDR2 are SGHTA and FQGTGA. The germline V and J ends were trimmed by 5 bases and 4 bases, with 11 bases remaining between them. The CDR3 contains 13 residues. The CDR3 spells CASSPTIGTEAFF. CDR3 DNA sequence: TGTGCCAGCAGCCCAACAATCGGCACTGAAGCTTTCTTT.

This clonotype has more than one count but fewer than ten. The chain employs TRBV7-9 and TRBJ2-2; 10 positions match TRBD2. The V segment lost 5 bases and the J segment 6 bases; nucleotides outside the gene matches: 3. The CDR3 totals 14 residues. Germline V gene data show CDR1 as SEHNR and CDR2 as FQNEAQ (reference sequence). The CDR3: CASSMGLASGELFF. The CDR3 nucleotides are TGTGCCAGCAGCATGGGACTAGCGTCCGGGGAGCTGTTTTTT.

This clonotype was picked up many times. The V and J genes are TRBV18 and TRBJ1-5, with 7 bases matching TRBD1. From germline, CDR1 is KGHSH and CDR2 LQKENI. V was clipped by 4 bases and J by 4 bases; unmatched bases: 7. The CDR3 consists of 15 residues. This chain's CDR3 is CASSLTGAINQPQHF. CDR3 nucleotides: TGTGCCAGCTCACTAACAGGGGCGATTAATCAGCCCCAGCATTTT.

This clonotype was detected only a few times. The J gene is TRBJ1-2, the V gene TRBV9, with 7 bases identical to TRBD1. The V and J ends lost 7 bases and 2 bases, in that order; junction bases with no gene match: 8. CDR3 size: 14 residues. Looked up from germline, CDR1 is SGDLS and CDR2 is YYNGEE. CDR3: CASSRRGQNYGYTF. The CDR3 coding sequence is TGTGCCAGCTCCCGAAGGGGGCAGAACTATGGCTACACCTTC.

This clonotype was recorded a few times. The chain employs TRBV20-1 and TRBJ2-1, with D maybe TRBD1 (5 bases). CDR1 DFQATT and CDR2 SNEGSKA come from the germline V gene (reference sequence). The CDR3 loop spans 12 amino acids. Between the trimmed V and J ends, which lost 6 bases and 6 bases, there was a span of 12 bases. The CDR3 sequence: CSAPRVGNEQFF. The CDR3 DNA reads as TGCAGTGCCCCCAGGGTGGGCAATGAGCAGTTCTTC.

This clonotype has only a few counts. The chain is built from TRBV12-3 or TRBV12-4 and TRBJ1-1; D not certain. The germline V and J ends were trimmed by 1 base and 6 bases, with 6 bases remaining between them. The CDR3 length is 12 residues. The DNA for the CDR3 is TGTGCCAGCAGTTTAGGGTCGCCTGAAGCTTTCTTT. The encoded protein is CASSLGSPEAFF.

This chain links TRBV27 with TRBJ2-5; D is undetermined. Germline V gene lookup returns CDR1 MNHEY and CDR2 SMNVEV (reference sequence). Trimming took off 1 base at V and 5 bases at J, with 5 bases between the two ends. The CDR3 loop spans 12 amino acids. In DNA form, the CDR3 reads TGTGCCAGCAGTTTATTCGGGGAGACCCAGTACTTC. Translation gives CASSLFGETQYF.